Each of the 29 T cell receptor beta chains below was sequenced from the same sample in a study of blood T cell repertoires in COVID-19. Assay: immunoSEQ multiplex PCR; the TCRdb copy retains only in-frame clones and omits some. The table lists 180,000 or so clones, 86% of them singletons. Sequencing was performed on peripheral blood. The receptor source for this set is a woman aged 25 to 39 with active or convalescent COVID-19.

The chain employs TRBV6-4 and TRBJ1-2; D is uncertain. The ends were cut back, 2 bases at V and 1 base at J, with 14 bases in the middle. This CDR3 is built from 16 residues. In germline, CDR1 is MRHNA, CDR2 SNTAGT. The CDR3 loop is CASSDRSGINNYGYTF. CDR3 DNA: TGTGCCAGCAGTGACCGTTCCGGGATAAATAACTATGGCTACACCTTC.

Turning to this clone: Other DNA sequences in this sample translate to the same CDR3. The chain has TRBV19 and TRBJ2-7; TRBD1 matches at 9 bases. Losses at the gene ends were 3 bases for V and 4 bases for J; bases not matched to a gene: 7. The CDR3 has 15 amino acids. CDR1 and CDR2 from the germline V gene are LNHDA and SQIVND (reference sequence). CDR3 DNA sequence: TGTGCCAGTAGTATCGGACAGGGGTCTAGTTACGAGCAGTACTTC. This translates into CASSIGQGSSYEQYF.

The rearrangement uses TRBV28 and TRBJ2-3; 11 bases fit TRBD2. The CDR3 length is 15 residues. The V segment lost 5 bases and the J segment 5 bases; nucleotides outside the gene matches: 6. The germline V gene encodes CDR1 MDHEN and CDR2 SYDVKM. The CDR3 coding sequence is TGTGCCAGCAGTCGGGCTAGCGGGAGGAAAGATACGCAGTATTTT. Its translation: CASSRASGRKDTQYF.

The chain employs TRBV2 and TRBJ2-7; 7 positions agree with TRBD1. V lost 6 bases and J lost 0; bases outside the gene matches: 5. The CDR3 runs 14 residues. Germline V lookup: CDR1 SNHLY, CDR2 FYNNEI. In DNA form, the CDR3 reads TGTGCCAGCAGATACCGGGACAGCTCCTACGAGCAGTACTTC. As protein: CASRYRDSSYEQYF.

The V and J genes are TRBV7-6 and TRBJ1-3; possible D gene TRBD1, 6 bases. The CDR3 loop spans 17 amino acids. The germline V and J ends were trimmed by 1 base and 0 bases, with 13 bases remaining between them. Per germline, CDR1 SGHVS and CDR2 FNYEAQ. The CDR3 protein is CASSLGRGTYSGNTIYF. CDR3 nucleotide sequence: TGTGCCAGCAGCTTAGGAAGAGGGACATACTCTGGAAACACCATATATTTT.

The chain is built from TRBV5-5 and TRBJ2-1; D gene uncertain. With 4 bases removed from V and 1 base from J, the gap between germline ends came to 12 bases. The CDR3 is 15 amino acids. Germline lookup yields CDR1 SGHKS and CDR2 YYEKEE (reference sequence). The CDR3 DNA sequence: TGTGCCAGCAGCCAAGCTTTCGAGTCCTACAATGAGCAGTTCTTC. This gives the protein CASSQAFESYNEQFF.

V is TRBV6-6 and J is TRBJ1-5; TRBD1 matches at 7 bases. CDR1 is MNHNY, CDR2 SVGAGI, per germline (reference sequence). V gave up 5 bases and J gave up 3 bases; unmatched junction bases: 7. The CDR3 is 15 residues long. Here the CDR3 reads CASSGTVGVNQPQHF. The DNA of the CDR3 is TGTGCCAGCAGTGGGACAGTTGGAGTCAATCAGCCCCAGCATTTT.

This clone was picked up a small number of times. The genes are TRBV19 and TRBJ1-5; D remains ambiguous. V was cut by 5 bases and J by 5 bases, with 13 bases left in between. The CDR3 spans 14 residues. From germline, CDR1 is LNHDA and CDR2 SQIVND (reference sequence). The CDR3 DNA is TGTGCCAGTAGTGCTCAAGCTTCTTATCAGCCCCAGCATTTT. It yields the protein CASSAQASYQPQHF.

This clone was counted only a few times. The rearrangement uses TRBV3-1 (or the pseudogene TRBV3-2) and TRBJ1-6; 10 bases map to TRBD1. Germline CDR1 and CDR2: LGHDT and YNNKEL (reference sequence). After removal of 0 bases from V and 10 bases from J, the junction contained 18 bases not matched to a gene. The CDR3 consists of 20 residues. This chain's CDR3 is CASSQDRVSQKGTGVSPLHF. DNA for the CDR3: TGTGCCAGCAGCCAAGATCGGGTCAGTCAGAAGGGGACAGGGGTCTCACCCCTCCACTTT.

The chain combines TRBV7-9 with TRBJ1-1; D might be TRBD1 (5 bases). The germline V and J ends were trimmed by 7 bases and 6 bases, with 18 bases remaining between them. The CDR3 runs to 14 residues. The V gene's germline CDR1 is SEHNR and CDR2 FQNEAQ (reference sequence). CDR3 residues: CASTAMAGRPEAFF. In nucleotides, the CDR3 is TGTGCCAGCACCGCCATGGCGGGGCGGCCTGAAGCTTTCTTT.

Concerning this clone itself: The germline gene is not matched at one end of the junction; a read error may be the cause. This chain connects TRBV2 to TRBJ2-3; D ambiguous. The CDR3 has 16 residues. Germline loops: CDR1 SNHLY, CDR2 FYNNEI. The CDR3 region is CASSEDSTPSTDTQYF. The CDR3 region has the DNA TGTGCCAGCAGCGAAGACTCTACCCCTAGCACAGATACGCAGTATTTT.

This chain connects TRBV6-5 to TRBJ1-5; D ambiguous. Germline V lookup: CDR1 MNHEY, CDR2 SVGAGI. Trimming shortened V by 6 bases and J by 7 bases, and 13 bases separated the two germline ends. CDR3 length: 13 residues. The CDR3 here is CASRGATRQPQHF. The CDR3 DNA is TGTGCCAGCAGGGGTGCTACGAGGCAGCCCCAGCATTTT.

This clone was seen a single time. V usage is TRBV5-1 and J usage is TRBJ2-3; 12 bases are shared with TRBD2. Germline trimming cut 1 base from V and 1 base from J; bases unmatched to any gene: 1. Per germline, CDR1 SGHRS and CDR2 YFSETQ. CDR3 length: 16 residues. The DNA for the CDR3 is TGCGCCAGCAGCTTGAGGACTAGCGGGGGCACAGATACGCAGTATTTT. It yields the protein CASSLRTSGGTDTQYF.

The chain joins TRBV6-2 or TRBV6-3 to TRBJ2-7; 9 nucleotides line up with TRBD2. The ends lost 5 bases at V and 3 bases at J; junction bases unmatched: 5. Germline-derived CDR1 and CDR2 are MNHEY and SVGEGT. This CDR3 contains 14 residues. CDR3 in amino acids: CASSAREGIYEQYF. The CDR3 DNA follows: TGTGCCAGCAGTGCGCGGGAGGGGATCTACGAGCAGTACTTC.

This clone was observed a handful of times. CDR3 DNA: TGTGCCAGCAGCCAAGATCGAGTAAGGGGGAATGAAAAACTGTTTTTT. Translating it yields CASSQDRVRGNEKLFF. The genes are TRBV3-1 (or the pseudogene TRBV3-2) and TRBJ1-4; TRBD1 might be the D (6 bases). CDR1 and CDR2 (germline): LGHDT, YNNKEL (reference sequence). The CDR3 runs 16 residues. Trimming left V 0 bases short and J 5 bases short, with 13 bases between.

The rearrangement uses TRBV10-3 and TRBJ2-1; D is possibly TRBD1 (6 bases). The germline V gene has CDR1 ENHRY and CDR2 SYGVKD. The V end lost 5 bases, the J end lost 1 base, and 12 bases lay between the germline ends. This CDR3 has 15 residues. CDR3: CAISTTGPSYNEQFF. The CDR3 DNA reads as TGTGCCATCAGTACGACAGGACCATCCTACAATGAGCAGTTCTTC.

CDR3 amino acids: CASSTRTSGGPGEQFF. The CDR3 DNA reads as TGTGCCAGTAGTACTCGGACTAGCGGGGGGCCGGGTGAGCAGTTCTTC. This rearrangement joins TRBV19 to TRBJ2-1; the match to TRBD2 covers 14 bases. The V gene end was trimmed by 4 bases and the J gene end by 9 bases; junction bases not matched to a gene: 8. In germline, CDR1 is LNHDA, CDR2 SQIVND (reference sequence). There are 16 residues in the CDR3.

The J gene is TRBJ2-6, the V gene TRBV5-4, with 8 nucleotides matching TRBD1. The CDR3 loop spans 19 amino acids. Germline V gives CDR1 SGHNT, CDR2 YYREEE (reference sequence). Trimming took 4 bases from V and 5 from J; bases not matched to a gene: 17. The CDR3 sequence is CASSPTGGGTFGWANVLTF. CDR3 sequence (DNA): TGTGCCAGCAGCCCAACAGGGGGAGGTACCTTCGGCTGGGCCAACGTCCTGACTTTC.

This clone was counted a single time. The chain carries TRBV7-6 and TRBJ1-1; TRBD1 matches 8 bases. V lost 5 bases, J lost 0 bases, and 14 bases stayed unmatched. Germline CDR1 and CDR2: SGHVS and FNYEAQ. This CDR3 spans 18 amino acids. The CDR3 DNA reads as TGTGCCAGCAGCCCCCCGGTCCCGGGACAGGACATGAACACTGAAGCTTTCTTT. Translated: CASSPPVPGQDMNTEAFF.

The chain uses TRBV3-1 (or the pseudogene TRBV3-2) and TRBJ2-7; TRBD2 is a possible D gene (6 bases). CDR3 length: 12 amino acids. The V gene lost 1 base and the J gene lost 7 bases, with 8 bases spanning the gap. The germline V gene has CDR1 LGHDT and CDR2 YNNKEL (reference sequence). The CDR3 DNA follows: TGTGCCAGCAGCCAAGGCGGAGGGGAGCAGTACTTC. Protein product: CASSQGGGEQYF.

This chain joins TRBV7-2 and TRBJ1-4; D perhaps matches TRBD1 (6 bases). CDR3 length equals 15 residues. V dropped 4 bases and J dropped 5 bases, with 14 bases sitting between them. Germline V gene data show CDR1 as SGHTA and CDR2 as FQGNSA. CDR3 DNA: TGTGCCAGCAGCTCGAAATTGGGGGCCAATGAAAAACTGTTTTTT. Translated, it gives CASSSKLGANEKLFF.

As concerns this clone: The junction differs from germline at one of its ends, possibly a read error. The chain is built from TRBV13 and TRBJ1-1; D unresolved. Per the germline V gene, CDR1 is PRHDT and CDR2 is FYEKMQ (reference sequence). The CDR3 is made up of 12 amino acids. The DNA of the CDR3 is TGTGCCAGCAGCATAGGGAGTGCTGAAGCTTTCTTT. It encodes CASSIGSAEAFF.

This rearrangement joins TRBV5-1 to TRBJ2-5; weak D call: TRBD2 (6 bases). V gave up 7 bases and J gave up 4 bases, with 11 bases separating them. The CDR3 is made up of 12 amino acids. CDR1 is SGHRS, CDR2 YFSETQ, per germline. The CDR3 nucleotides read TGCGCCAGCTTCAGGGAGGCAGAGACCCAGTACTTC. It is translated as CASFREAETQYF.

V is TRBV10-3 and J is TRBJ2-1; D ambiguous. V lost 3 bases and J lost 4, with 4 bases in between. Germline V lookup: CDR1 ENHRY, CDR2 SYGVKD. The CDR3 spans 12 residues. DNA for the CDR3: TGTGCCATCAGTGAACAGTACAATGAGCAGTTCTTC. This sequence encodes CAISEQYNEQFF.

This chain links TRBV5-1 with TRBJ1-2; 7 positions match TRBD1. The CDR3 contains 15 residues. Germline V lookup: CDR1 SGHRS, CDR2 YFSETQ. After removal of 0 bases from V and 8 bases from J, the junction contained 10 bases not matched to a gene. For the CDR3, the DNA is TGCGCCAGCAGCTTGGGGGGACAGCCGAAAAGGGGCTACACCTTC. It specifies CASSLGGQPKRGYTF.

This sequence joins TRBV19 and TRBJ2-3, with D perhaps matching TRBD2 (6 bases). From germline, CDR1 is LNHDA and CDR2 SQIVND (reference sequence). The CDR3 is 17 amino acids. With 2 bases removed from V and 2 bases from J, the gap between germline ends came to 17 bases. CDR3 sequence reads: CASSILRSSGATDTQYF. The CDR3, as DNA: TGTGCCAGTAGTATACTTCGGAGTAGCGGTGCCACAGATACGCAGTATTTT.

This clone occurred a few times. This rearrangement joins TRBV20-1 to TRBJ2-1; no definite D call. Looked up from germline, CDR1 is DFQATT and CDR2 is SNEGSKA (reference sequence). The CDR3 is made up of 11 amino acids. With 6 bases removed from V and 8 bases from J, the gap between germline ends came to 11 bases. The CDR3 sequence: CSAELGDEQFF. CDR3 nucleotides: TGCAGTGCGGAGCTAGGCGATGAGCAGTTCTTC.

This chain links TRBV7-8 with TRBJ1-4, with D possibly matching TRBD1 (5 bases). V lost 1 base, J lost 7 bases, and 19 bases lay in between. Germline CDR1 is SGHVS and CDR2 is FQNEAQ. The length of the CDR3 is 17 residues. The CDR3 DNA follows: TGTGCCAGCAGCTTAGGGCGACAGACGTCTTATGGTGAAAAACTGTTTTTT. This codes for CASSLGRQTSYGEKLFF.

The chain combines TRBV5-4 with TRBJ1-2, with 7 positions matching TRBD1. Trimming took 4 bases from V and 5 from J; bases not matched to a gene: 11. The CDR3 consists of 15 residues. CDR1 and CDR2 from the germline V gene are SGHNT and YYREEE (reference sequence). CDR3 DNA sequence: TGTGCCAGCAGCCAGGAGGGGGCTGGTGGTTATGGCTACACCTTC. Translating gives CASSQEGAGGYGYTF.